This T cell receptor beta chain was documented in a study of T-cell reconstitution after alpha-beta-depleted transplantation in children. Preparation of the TCRbeta library involved a method that used unique molecular identifiers. MiXCR, run by TCRdb on the PCR reads, gives a single entry per CDR3 protein. Of hundreds of thousands of distinct CDR3 sequences in the sample, 15% to 20% are singletons; the top ten hold approximately 1%. The CDR3 sequence is 13 residues long. CDR1 and CDR2 from the germline V gene are DFQATT and SNEGSKA (reference sequence). Remarks on this clonotype: A read error may be the cause here, since a much bigger clone is one base away.

The sample here was PBMCs from the stem cell graft donor, taken from the stem cell graft. The V call is TRBV20-1, the J call TRBJ2-7, with D uncertain. This sequence originates from a human donor who donated a stem cell graft to a child with acute myeloid leukemia. Here the CDR3 DNA reads TGCAGTGCTAGAGGGACGGAGACCTACGAGCATTACGTC. This encodes CSARGTETYEHYV.